This T cell receptor (beta chain) was obtained from a study of spatial heterogeneity in lung cancer. For the study at large: Matched bulk RNA-seq yielded a T cell transcriptional module score. Counts of TCR transcripts in tumor regions correlated strongly with that score.

Described time point: sample taken at primary tumor resection. A total of over 70 untreated early-stage non-small cell lung cancer patients served as donors. Whole RNA, isolated from tumor, nontumor lung or frozen PBMC, was sequenced without prior sorting. V dropped 5 bases and J dropped 1 base, with 31 bases sitting between them. The CDR3 sequence is 21 residues long. Germline V gene data show CDR1 as SEHNR and CDR2 as FQNEAQ (reference sequence). Study-wide results and limits: For expanded intratumoral alpha and beta TCRs, counts tracked tumor mutation counts.

This clonotype was observed a handful of times. Its target is not known. Single TCR cDNA molecules each had their own unique molecular identifier. MiXCR, applied by TCRdb to the 5' RACE reads, yields one record per CDR3 protein. Here the sample spans around 95,000 distinct CDR3 sequences, roughly 4.5% being singletons. This sequence was found in a male donor with early-stage non-small cell lung cancer. The sample consisted of lung tumor tissue, taken at surgery. The V gene is TRBV7-9, the J gene TRBJ2-3; no firm D call. The CDR3 coding sequence is TGTGCCAGCAGCACACTCAACCATAAAGACAAGTTTTTTAAGGGCACAGATACGCAGTATTTT. Protein sequence: CASSTLNHKDKFFKGTDTQYF.